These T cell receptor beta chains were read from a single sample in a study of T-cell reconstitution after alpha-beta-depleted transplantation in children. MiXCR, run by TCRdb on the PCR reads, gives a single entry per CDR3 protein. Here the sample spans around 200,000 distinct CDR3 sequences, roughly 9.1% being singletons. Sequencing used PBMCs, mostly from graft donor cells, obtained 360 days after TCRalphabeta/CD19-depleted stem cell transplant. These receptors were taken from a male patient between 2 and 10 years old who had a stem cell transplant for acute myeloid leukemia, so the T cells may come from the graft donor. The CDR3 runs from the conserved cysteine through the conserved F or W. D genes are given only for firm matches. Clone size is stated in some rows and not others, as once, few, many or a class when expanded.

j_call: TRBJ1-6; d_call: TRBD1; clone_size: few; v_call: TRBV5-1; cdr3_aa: CASSFVRDRWGNSPLHF; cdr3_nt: TGCGCCAGCAGCTTCGTCCGGGACAGGTGGGGGAATTCACCCCTCCACTTT
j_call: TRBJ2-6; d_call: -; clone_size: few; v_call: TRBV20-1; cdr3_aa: CSASGGPGANVLTF; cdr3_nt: TGCAGTGCTTCGGGGGGCCCTGGGGCCAACGTCCTGACTTTC
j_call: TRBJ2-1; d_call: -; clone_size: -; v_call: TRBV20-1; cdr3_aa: CSAILLGALSEQFF; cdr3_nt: TGCAGTGCTATCCTCTTAGGTGCCCTGTCTGAGCAGTTCTTC
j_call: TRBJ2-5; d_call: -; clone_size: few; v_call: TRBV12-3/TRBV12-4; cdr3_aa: CASSLRGTGETQYF; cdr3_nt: TGTGCCAGCAGTTTAAGAGGGACCGGGGAGACCCAGTACTTC
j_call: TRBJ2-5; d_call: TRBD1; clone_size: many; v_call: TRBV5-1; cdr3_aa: CASSLTGGRETQYF; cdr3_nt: TGCGCCAGCAGCTTGACAGGGGGCAGGGAGACCCAGTACTTC
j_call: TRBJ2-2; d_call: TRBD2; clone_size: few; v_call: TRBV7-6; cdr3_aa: CASSLVQRERSTGELFF; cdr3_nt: TGTGCCAGCAGCTTAGTTCAGCGGGAGAGGAGCACCGGGGAGCTGTTTTTT
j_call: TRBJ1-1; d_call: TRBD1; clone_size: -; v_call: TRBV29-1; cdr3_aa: CSGLRGRPAYTEAFF; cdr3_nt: TGCAGCGGCCTCAGGGGGCGACCTGCCTACACTGAAGCTTTCTTT
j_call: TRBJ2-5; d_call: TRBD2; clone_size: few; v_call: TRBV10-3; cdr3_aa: CAISELAGGQKETQYF; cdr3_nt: TGTGCCATCAGTGAGCTAGCGGGGGGCCAAAAAGAGACCCAGTACTTC
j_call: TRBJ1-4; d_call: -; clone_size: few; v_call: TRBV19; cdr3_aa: CASSSYGTTNEKLFF; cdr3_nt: TGTGCCAGTAGTTCTTACGGAACGACTAATGAAAAACTGTTTTTT
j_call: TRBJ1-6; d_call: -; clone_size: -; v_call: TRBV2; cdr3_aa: CASSPGPQGSPLHF; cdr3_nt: TGTGCCAGCAGTCCGGGACCCCAGGGATCACCCCTCCACTTT
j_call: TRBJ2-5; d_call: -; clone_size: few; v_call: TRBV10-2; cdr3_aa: CASSEGDGETQYF; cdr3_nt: TGCGCCAGCAGTGAAGGGGACGGGGAGACCCAGTACTTC
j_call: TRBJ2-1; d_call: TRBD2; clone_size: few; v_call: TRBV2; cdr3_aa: CASSVSGLAGVEQFF; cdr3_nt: TGTGCCAGCAGTGTATCAGGACTAGCGGGAGTTGAGCAGTTCTTC
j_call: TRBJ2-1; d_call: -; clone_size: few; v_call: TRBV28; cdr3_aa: CASSSYRRDTKQFF; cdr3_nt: TGTGCCAGCAGTTCCTATCGCCGGGACACCAAGCAGTTCTTC
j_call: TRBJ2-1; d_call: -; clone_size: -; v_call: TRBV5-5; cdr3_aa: CASSLDRLGEQFF; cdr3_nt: TGTGCCAGCAGCTTGGACCGGTTAGGTGAGCAGTTCTTC
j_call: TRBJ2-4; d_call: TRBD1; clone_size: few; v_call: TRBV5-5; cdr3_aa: CASSLEGQGFPEYF; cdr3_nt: TGTGCCAGCAGCTTGGAGGGACAGGGTTTCCCCGAGTACTTC
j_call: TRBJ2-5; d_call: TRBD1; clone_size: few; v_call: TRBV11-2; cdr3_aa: CASSLFDREFRETQYF; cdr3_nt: TGTGCCAGCAGCTTGTTTGACAGGGAATTTCGAGAGACCCAGTACTTC
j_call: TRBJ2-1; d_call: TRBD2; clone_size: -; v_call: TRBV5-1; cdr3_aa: CASSLIPGLATDEQFF; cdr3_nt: TGCGCCAGCAGCTTGATTCCGGGACTAGCGACCGATGAGCAGTTCTTC
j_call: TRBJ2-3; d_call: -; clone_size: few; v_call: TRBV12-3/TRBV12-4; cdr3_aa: CASSLRLARSTDTQYF; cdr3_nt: TGTGCCAGCAGTTTAAGGCTAGCGAGGAGCACAGATACGCAGTATTTT
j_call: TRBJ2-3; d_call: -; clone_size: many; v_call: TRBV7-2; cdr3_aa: CASSLVFSDTQYF; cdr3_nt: TGTGCCAGCAGCTTAGTGTTCTCAGATACGCAGTATTTT
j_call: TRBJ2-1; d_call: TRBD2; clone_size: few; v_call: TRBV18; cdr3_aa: CASSPGLAGMVGSDEQFF; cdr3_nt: TGTGCCAGCTCACCCGGACTAGCGGGAATGGTCGGTAGCGATGAGCAGTTCTTC
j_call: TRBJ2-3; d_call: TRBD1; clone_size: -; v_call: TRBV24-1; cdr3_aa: CATQTTGGADTQYF; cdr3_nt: TGTGCCACTCAGACGACAGGGGGTGCAGATACGCAGTATTTT
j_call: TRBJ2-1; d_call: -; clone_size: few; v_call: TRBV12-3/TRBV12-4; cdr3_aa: CASSLALEDAYEQFF; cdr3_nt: TGTGCCAGCAGTTTAGCGCTAGAGGATGCCTATGAGCAGTTCTTC
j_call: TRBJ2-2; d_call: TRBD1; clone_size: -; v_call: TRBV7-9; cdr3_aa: CASSFADRASTGELFF; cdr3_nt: TGTGCCAGCAGCTTCGCAGACAGGGCAAGCACCGGGGAGCTGTTTTTT
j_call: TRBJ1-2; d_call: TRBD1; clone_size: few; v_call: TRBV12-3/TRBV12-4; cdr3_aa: CASSPGTGMEIYGYTF; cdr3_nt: TGTGCCAGCAGTCCTGGGACAGGGATGGAAATCTATGGCTACACCTTC